A selection of T cell receptor beta chains follows, all from one sample in a study of blood T cell repertoires in COVID-19. Libraries were prepared by immunoSEQ multiplex PCR; TCRdb keeps only in-frame clonotypes and omits some of them. Among hundreds of thousands of clones listed, approximately 83% were seen once. The sequenced sample was PBMCs or T cells enriched from blood (not recorded which). These receptors originate from a man aged 25-45 years who had recovered from COVID-19. Each CDR3 is given with its conserved first and last residue. A D gene is named only where the DNA matches it firmly. Clone sizes are given selectively: once, few, many, or a class where the clone is expanded.

cdr3_aa | cdr3_nt | clone_size | d_call | j_call | v_call
CASSEGADPTEAFF | TGTGCCAGCAGTGAGGGGGCCGACCCCACTGAAGCTTTCTTT | many | - | TRBJ1-1 | TRBV25-1
CASSPDRGLSGYTF | TGTGCCAGCAGCCCGGACAGGGGGCTAAGTGGCTACACCTTC | - | TRBD1 | TRBJ1-2 | TRBV7-9
CASSLALGRGRNSPLHF | TGTGCCAGCAGCTTGGCACTCGGAAGGGGTCGGAATTCACCCCTCCACTTT | - | - | TRBJ1-6 | TRBV11-2
CASSLVGANTEAFF | TGTGCCAGCAGTTTAGTCGGAGCGAACACTGAAGCTTTCTTT | - | - | TRBJ1-1 | TRBV27
CASSLNSGQPAYEQYF | TGTGCCAGCAGCCTCAACTCGGGACAGCCTGCCTACGAGCAGTACTTC | - | TRBD1 | TRBJ2-7 | TRBV5-6
CASSPPGQGGSYEQYF | TGTGCCAGCTCACCGCCGGGACAGGGTGGCTCCTACGAGCAGTACTTC | - | TRBD1 | TRBJ2-7 | TRBV18
CASHRVGYGYTF | TGTGCCAGTCACCGGGTGGGCTATGGCTACACCTTC | - | - | TRBJ1-2 | TRBV12-3/TRBV12-4
CASSQSRRGVFQETQYF | TGTGCCAGCAGCCAATCGCGGCGCGGAGTTTTCCAAGAGACCCAGTACTTC | - | - | TRBJ2-5 | TRBV3-1/TRBV3-2
CAAGLTQGEIHYGYTF | TGTGCCGCCGGCTTGACCCAGGGGGAGATTCACTATGGCTACACCTTC | once | TRBD1 | TRBJ1-2 | TRBV30
CASSSAGGEVTDTQYF | TGTGCCAGCAGCTCAGCAGGGGGCGAGGTCACAGATACGCAGTATTTT | - | TRBD1 | TRBJ2-3 | TRBV7-6
CASSQDWRNPPYEQYF | TGTGCCAGCAGCCAAGATTGGAGAAACCCCCCATACGAGCAGTACTTC | - | - | TRBJ2-7 | TRBV4-2
CASSQAPQRQTGEPQHF | TGTGCCAGCAGCCAAGCCCCCCAACGACAAACAGGGGAGCCCCAGCATTTT | once | TRBD1 | TRBJ1-5 | TRBV4-2
CASSQGRDTANTEAFF | TGTGCCAGCAGCCAAGGTAGGGACACGGCGAACACTGAAGCTTTCTTT | once | - | TRBJ1-1 | TRBV4-2
CASSVTTNTEAFF | TGTGCCAGCAGCGTCACAACGAACACTGAAGCTTTCTTT | - | - | TRBJ1-1 | TRBV9
CASRGAYEQYF | TGTGCCAGCAGGGGCGCCTACGAGCAGTACTTC | - | - | TRBJ2-7 | TRBV6-5
CASSFGGLAGGEQYF | TGTGCCAGCAGCTTCGGGGGCCTAGCGGGGGGCGAGCAGTACTTC | - | TRBD2 | TRBJ2-7 | TRBV7-2
CASSVGRTGNTEAFF | TGTGCCAGCAGCGTAGGACGCACAGGGAACACTGAAGCTTTCTTT | - | - | TRBJ1-1 | TRBV9
CAISESGRSYEQYF | TGTGCCATCAGTGAGTCGGGGAGGTCCTACGAGCAGTACTTC | - | - | TRBJ2-7 | TRBV10-3
CASRGTGRVAGYTF | TGTGCCAGCAGAGGAACAGGGAGAGTTGCTGGCTACACCTTC | few | - | TRBJ1-2 | TRBV6-5
CASNRDSQETQYF | TGCGCCAGTAACAGGGACAGCCAAGAGACCCAGTACTTC | - | TRBD1 | TRBJ2-5 | TRBV5-1
CASSPSGQINLFYTF | TGTGCCAGCAGCCCCTCAGGGCAGATAAATCTTTTCTACACCTTC | - | - | TRBJ1-2 | TRBV3-1/TRBV3-2
CASSSGYEQYF | TGTGCCAGCAGCTCCGGCTACGAGCAGTACTTC | - | - | TRBJ2-7 | TRBV11-1
CASSEFVAGAYEQYF | TGTGCCAGCAGTGAGTTTGTAGCGGGGGCCTACGAGCAGTACTTC | - | TRBD2 | TRBJ2-7 | TRBV6-1